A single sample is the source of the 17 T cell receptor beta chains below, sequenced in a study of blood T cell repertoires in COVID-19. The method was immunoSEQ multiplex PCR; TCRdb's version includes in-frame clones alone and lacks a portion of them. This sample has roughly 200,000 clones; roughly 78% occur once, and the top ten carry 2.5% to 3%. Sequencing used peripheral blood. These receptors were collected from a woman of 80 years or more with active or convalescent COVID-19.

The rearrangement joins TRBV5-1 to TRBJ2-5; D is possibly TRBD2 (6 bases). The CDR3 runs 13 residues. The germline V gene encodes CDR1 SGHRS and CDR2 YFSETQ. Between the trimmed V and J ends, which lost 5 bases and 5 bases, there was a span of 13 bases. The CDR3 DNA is TGCGCCAGCAGAGGAGAGCGGGTGGAGACCCAGTACTTC. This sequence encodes CASRGERVETQYF. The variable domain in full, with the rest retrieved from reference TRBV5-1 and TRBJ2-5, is KAGVTQTPRYLIKTRGQQVTLSCSPISGHRSVSWYQQTPGQGLQFLFEYFSETQRNKGNFPGRFSGRQFSNSRSEMNVSTLELGDSALYLCASRGERVETQYFGPGTRLLVL.

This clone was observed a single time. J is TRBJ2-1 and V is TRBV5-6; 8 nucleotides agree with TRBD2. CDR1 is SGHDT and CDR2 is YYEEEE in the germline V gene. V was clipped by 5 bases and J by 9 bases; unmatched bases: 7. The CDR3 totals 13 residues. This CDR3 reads CASSSGLGREQFF. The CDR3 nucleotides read TGTGCCAGCAGTTCGGGACTAGGACGTGAGCAGTTCTTC.

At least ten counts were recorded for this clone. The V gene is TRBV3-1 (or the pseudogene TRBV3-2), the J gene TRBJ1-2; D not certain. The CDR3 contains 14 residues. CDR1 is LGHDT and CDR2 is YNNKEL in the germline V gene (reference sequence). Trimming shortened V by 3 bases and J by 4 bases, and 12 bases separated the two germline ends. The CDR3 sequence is CASSQRRRTYGYTF. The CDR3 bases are TGTGCCAGCAGCCAGAGGAGACGTACCTATGGCTACACCTTC.

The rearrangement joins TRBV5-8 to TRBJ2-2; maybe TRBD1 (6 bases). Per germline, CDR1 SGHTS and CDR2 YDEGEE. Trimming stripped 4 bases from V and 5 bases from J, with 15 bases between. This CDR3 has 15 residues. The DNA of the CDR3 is TGTGCCAGCAGCCTTTGGGCAGGGGATACCGGGGAGCTGTTTTTT. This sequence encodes CASSLWAGDTGELFF. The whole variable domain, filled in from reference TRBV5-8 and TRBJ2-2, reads EAGVTQSPTHLIKTRGQQATLRCSPISGHTSVYWYQQALGLGLQFLLWYDEGEERNRGNFPPRFSGRQFPNYSSELNVNALELEDSALYLCASSLWAGDTGELFFGEGSRLTVL.

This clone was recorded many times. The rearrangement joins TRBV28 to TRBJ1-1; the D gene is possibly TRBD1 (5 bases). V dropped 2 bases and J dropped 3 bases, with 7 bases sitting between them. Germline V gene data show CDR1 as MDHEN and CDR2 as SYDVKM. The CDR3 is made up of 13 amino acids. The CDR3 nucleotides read TGTGCCAGCAGTTTACAGGGCCACACTGAAGCTTTCTTT. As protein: CASSLQGHTEAFF.

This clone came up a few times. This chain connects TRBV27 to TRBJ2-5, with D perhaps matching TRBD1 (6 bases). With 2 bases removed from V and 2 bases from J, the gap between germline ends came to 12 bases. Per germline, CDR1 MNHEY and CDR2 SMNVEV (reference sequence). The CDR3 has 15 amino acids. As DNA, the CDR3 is TGTGCCAGCAGTTTAGGCACAGGGTTTCAAGAGACCCAGTACTTC. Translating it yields CASSLGTGFQETQYF.

The CDR3 sequence: CASSPTQGQGAEAFF. Written as DNA, the CDR3 is TGCGCCAGCAGCCCAACCCAGGGACAGGGGGCTGAAGCTTTCTTT. The chain employs TRBV5-1 and TRBJ1-1; 11 bases agree with TRBD1. V gave up 4 bases and J gave up 6 bases; unmatched junction bases: 8. CDR3 length: 15 amino acids. Germline V gives CDR1 SGHRS, CDR2 YFSETQ.

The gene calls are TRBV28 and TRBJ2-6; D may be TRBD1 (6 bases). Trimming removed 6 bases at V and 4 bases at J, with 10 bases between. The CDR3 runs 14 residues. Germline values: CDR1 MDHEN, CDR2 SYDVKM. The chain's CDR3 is CASRRTAGANVLTF. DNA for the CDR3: TGTGCCAGCAGACGGACAGCCGGGGCCAACGTCCTGACTTTC.

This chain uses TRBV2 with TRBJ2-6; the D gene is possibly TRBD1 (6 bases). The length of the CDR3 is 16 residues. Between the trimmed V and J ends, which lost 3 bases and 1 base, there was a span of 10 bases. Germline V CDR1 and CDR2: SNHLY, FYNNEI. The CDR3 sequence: CASSDQGPSGANVLTF. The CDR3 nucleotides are TGTGCCAGCAGTGACCAGGGGCCATCTGGGGCCAACGTCCTGACTTTC.

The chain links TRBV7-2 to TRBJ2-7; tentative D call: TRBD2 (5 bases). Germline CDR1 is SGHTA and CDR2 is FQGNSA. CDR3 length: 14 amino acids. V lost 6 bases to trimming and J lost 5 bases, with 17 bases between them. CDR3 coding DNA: TGTGCCAGCAGGATAACCCGGGGAACCCACGAGCAGTACTTC. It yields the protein CASRITRGTHEQYF.

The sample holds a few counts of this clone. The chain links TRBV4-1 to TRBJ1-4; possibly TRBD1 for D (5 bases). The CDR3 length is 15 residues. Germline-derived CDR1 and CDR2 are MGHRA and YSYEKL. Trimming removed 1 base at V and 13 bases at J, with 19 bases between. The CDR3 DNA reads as TGCGCCAGCAGCCAAGGAGAGACGCTTCAGGGTTCACTGTTTTTT. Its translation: CASSQGETLQGSLFF.

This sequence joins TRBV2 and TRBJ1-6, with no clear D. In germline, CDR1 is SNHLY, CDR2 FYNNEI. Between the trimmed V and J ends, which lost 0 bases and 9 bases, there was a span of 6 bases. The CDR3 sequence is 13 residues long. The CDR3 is CASSEAQRSPLHF. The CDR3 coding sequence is TGTGCCAGCAGTGAAGCGCAGCGTTCACCCCTCCACTTT.

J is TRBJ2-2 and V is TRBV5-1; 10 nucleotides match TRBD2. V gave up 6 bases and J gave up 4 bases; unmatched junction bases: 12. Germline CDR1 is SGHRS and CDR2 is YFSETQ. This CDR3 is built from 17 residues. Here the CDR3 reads CASKRVSLAGGTGELFF. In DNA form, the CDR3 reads TGCGCCAGCAAGAGAGTGTCGTTAGCGGGGGGCACCGGGGAGCTGTTTTTT. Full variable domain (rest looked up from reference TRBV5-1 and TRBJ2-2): KAGVTQTPRYLIKTRGQQVTLSCSPISGHRSVSWYQQTPGQGLQFLFEYFSETQRNKGNFPGRFSGRQFSNSRSEMNVSTLELGDSALYLCASKRVSLAGGTGELFFGEGSRLTVL.

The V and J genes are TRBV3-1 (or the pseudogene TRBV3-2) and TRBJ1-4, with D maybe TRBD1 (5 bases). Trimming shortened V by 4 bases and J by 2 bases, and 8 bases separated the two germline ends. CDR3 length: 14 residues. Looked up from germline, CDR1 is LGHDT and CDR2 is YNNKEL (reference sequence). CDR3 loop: CASSRRGTNEKLFF. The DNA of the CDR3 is TGTGCCAGCAGCCGGAGGGGTACTAATGAAAAACTGTTTTTT.

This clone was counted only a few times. In DNA, the CDR3 is TGTGCCTGGAGTGTAGTGCAGCCCGCGGGAGGCGGGGAGCTGTTTTTT. Its protein is CAWSVVQPAGGGELFF. The chain recombines TRBV30 with TRBJ2-2; 8 nucleotides agree with TRBD2. The CDR3 spans 16 residues. The V segment lost 0 bases and the J segment 7 bases; nucleotides outside the gene matches: 10. The germline V gene has CDR1 GTSNPN and CDR2 SVGIG (reference sequence).

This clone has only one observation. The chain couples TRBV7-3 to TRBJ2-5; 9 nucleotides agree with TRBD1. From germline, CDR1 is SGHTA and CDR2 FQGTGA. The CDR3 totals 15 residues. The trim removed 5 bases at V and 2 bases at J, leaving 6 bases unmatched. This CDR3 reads CASSMTGGHQETQYF. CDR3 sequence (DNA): TGTGCCAGCAGCATGACAGGGGGGCATCAAGAGACCCAGTACTTC.

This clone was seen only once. The CDR3 sequence is CASSLKRGGGGTDTQYF. CDR3 DNA sequence: TGTGCCAGCAGCTTAAAGCGGGGGGGCGGTGGCACAGATACGCAGTATTTT. This sequence joins TRBV13 and TRBJ2-3, with 10 positions matching TRBD2. This CDR3 contains 17 residues. J gave up 1 base and V 2 bases, and 6 bases lay outside the gene matches. The germline V gene encodes CDR1 PRHDT and CDR2 FYEKMQ (reference sequence).